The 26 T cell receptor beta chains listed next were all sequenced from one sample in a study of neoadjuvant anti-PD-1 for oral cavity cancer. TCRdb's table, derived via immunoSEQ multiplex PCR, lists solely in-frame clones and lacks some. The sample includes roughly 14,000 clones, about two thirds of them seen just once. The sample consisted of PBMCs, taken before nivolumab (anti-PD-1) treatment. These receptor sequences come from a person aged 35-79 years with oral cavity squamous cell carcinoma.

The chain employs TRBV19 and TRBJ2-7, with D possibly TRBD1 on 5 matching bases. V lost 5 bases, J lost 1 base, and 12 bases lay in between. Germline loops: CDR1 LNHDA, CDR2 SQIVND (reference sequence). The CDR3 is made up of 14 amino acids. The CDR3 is CASSPRAGSYEQYF. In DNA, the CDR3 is TGTGCCAGTAGTCCCAGAGCAGGGTCCTACGAGCAGTACTTC.

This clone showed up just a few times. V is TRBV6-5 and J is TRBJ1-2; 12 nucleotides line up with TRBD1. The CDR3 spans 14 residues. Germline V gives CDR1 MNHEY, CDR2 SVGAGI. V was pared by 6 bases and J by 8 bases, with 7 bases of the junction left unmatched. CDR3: CASRPGQGAKGYTF. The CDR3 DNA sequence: TGTGCCAGCAGGCCGGGACAGGGGGCAAAAGGCTACACCTTC.

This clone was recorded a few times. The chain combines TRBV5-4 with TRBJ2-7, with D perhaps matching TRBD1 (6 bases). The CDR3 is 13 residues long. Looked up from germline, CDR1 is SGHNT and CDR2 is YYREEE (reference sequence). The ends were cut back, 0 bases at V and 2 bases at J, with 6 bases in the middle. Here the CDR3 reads CASSLGGPYEQYF. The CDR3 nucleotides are TGTGCCAGCAGCTTGGGGGGGCCCTACGAGCAGTACTTC.

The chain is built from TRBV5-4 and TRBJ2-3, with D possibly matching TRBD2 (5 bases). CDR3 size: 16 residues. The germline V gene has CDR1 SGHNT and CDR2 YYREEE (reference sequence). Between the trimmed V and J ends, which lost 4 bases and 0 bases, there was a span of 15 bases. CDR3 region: CASSPPSSLSTDTQYF. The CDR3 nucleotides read TGTGCCAGCAGCCCCCCTAGCAGCTTGAGCACAGATACGCAGTATTTT.

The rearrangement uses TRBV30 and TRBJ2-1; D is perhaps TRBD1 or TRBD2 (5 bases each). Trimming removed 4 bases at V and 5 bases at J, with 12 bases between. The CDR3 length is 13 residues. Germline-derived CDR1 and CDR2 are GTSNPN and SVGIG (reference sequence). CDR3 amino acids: CAWMGQGDNEQFF. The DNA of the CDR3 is TGTGCCTGGATGGGGCAGGGAGACAATGAGCAGTTCTTC.

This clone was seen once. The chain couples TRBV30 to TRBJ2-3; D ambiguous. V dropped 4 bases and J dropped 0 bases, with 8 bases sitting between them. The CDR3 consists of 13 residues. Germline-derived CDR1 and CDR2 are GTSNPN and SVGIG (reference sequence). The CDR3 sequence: CAWTLESTDTQYF. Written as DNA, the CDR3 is TGTGCCTGGACCCTAGAGAGCACAGATACGCAGTATTTT.

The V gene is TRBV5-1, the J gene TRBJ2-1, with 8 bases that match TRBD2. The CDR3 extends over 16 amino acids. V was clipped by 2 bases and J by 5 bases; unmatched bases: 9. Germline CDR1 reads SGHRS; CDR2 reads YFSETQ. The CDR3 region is CASSLVSGRGHNEQFF. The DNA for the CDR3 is TGCGCCAGCAGCTTAGTGAGCGGGAGAGGACACAATGAGCAGTTCTTC.

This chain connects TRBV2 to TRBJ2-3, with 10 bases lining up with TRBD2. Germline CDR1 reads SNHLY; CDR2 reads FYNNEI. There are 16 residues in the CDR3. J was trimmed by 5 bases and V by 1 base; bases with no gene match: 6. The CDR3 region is CASSEDSGGAGDTQYF. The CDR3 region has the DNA TGTGCCAGCAGTGAAGACAGCGGGGGGGCGGGAGATACGCAGTATTTT.

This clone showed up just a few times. The DNA of the CDR3 is TGTGCCAGTAGTATCTGGTCTCAGCCCCAGCATTTT. This translates into CASSIWSQPQHF. The J gene is TRBJ1-5, the V gene TRBV19; D not resolved. The germline CDR1 and CDR2 sequences are LNHDA and SQIVND (reference sequence). The CDR3 contains 12 residues. Trimming left V 3 bases short and J 6 bases short, with 6 bases between.

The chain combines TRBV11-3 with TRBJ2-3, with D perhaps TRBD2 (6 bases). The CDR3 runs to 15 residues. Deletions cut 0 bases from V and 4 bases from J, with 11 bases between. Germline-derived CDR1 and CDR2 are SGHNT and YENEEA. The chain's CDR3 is CASSLDGEAADTQYF. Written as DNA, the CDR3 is TGTGCCAGCAGCTTAGATGGGGAGGCTGCAGATACGCAGTATTTT.

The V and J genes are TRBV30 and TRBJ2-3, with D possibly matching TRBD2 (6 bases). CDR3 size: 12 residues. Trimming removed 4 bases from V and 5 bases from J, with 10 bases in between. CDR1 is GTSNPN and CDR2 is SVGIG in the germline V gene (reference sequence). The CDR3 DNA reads TGTGCCTGGACCGGGAGTAGAGATACGCAGTATTTT. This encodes CAWTGSRDTQYF. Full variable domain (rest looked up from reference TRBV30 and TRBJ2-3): SQTIHQWPATLVQPVGSPLSLECTVEGTSNPNLYWYRQAAGRGLQLLFYSVGIGQISSEVPQNLSASRPQDRQFILSSKKLLLSDSGFYLCAWTGSRDTQYFGPGTRLTVL.

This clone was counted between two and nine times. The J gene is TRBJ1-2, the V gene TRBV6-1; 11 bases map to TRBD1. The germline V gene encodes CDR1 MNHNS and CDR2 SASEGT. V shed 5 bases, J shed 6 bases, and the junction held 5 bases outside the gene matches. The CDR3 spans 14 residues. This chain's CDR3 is CASSSDRGRDGYTF. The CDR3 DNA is TGTGCCAGCAGTTCGGACAGGGGGCGGGATGGCTACACCTTC.

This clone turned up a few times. The CDR3 reads CASSLVSTNTGELFF. The CDR3 nucleotides are TGTGCCAGCAGCTTAGTCTCCACGAACACCGGGGAGCTGTTTTTT. The chain joins TRBV7-2 to TRBJ2-2; D gene ambiguous. Between the trimmed V and J ends, which lost 1 base and 0 bases, there was a span of 6 bases. The germline CDR1 and CDR2 sequences are SGHTA and FQGNSA. The CDR3 spans 15 residues.

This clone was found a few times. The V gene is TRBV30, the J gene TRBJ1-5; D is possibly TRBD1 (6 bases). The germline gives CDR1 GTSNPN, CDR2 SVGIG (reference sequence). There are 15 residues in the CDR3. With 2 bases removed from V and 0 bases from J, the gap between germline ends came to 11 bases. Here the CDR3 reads CAWSLGGVSNQPQHF. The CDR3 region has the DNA TGTGCCTGGAGTCTAGGGGGAGTTAGCAATCAGCCCCAGCATTTT.

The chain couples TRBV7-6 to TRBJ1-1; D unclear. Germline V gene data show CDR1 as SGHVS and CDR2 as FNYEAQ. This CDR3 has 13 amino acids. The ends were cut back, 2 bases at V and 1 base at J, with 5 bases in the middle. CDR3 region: CASSLSANTEAFF. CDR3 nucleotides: TGTGCCAGCAGCTTATCCGCGAACACTGAAGCTTTCTTT.

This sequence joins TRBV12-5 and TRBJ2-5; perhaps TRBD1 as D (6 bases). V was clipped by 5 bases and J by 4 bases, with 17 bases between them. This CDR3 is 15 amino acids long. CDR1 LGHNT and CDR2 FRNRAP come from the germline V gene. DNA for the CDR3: TGTGCTAGTGGTCAAGCAGGGGAACCCAGAGAGACCCAGTACTTC. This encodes CASGQAGEPRETQYF.

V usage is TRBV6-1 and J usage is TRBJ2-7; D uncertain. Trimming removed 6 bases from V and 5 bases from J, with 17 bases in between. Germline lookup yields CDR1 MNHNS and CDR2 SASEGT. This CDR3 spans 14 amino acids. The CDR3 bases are TGTGCCAGCAGCCATTCGACGGGCCGGGACGAGCAGTACTTC. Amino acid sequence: CASSHSTGRDEQYF.

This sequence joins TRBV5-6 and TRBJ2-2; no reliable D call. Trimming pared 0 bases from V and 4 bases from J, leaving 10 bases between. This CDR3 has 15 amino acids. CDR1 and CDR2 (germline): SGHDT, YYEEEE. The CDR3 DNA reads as TGTGCCAGCAGCTTGGGGGGTTACGGCACCGGGGAGCTGTTTTTT. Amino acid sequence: CASSLGGYGTGELFF.

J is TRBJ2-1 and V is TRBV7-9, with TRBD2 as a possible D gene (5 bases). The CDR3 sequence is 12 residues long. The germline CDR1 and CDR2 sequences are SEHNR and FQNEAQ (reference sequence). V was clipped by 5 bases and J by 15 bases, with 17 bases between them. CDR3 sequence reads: CASSPEARPSFF. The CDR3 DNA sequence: TGTGCCAGCAGCCCGGAGGCCCGGCCCTCGTTCTTC.

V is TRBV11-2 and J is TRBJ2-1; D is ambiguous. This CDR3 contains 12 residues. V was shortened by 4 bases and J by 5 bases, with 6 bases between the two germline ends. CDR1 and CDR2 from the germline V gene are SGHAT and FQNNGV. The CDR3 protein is CASSWTNNEQFF. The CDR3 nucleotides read TGTGCCAGCAGCTGGACCAACAATGAGCAGTTCTTC. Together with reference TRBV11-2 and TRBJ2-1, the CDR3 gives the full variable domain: EAGVAQSPRYKIIEKRQSVAFWCNPISGHATLYWYQQILGQGPKLLIQFQNNGVVDDSQLPKDRFSAERLKGVDSTLKIQPAKLEDSAVYLCASSWTNNEQFFGPGTRLTVL.

Written as DNA, the CDR3 is TGTGCCAGCAGCGTCACTGTCCTTACGTACAATGAGCAGTTCTTC. Translating it yields CASSVTVLTYNEQFF. The V call is TRBV9, the J call TRBJ2-1; no definite D call. The germline CDR1 and CDR2 sequences are SGDLS and YYNGEE. The CDR3 sequence is 15 residues long. V gave up 2 bases and J gave up 4 bases, with 13 bases separating them.

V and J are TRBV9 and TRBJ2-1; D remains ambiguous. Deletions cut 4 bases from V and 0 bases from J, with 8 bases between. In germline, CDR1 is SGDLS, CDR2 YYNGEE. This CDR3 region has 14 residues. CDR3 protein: CASSPQYSYNEQFF. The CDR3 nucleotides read TGTGCCAGCAGCCCACAATACTCCTACAATGAGCAGTTCTTC.

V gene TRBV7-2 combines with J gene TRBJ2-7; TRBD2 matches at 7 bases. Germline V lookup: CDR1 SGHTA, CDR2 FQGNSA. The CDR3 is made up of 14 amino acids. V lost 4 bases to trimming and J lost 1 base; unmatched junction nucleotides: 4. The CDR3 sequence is CASSSVGGSYEQYF. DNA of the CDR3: TGTGCCAGCAGCTCCGTGGGGGGGTCCTACGAGCAGTACTTC.

CDR3 sequence reads: CASGWDNILYEQYF. CDR3 DNA sequence: TGTGCTAGTGGTTGGGACAACATTCTCTACGAGCAGTACTTC. J is TRBJ2-7 and V is TRBV12-5; a possible D gene is TRBD1 (6 bases). CDR3 size: 14 residues. The germline V and J ends were trimmed by 4 bases and 3 bases, with 13 bases remaining between them. Germline V lookup: CDR1 LGHNT, CDR2 FRNRAP.

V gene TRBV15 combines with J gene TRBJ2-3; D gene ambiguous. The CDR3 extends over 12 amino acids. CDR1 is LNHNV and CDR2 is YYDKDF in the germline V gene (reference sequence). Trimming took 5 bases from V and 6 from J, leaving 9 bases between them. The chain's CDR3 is CATSPLGDTQYF. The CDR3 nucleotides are TGTGCCACCAGCCCACTTGGGGATACGCAGTATTTT.

CDR3 DNA sequence: TGTGCCAGCAGTTACCCTGGGAGGACGGACACCGGGGAGCTGTTTTTT. This gives the protein CASSYPGRTDTGELFF. This chain links TRBV6-6 with TRBJ2-2, with a weak D call TRBD2 (6 bases). Germline CDR1 is MNHNY and CDR2 is SVGAGI (reference sequence). This CDR3 is 16 amino acids long. Trimming shortened V by 2 bases and J by 3 bases, and 13 bases separated the two germline ends.